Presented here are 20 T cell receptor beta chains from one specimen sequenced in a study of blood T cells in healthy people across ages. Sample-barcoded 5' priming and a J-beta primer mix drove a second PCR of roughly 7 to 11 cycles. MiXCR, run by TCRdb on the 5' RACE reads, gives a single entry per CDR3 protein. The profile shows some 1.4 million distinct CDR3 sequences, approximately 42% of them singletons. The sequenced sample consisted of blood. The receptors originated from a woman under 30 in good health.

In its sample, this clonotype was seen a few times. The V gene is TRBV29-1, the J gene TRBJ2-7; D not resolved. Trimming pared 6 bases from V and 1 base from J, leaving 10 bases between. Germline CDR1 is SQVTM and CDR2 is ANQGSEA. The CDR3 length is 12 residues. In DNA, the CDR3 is TGCAGCGTGGGTTCCTGGTCCTACGAGCAGTACTTC. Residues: CSVGSWSYEQYF.

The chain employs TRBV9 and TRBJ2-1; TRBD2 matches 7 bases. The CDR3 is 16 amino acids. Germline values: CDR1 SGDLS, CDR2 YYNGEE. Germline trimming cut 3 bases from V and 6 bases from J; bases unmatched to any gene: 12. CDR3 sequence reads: CASSASPETSPNEQFF. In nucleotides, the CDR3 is TGTGCCAGCAGCGCCTCTCCCGAGACTAGCCCCAATGAGCAGTTCTTC.

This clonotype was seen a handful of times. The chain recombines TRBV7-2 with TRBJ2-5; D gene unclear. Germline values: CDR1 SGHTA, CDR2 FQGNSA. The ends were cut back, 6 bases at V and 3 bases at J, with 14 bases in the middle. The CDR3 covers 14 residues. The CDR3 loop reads CASSRDALKETQYF. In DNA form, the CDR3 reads TGTGCCAGCAGTCGAGACGCCCTAAAAGAGACCCAGTACTTC.

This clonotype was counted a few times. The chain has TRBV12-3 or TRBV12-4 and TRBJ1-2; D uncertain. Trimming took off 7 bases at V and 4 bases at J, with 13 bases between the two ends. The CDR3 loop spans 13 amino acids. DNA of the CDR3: TGTGCCAGCACTTTGAACGCGGTCTATGGCTACACCTTC. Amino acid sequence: CASTLNAVYGYTF.

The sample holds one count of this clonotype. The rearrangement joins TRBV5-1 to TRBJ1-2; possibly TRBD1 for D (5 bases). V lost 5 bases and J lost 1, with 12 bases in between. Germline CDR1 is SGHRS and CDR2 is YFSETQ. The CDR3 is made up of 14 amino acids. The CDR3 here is CASRTGGINYGYTF. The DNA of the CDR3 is TGCGCCAGCAGGACCGGGGGGATTAACTATGGCTACACCTTC.

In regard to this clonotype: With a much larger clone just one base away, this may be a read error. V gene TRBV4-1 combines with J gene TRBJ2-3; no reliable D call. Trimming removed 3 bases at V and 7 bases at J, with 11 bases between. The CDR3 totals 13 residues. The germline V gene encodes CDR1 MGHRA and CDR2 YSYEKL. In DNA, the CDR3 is TGCGCCAGCAGCCAGGCCACAGCGAATACGCAGTATTTT. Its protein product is CASSQATANTQYF.

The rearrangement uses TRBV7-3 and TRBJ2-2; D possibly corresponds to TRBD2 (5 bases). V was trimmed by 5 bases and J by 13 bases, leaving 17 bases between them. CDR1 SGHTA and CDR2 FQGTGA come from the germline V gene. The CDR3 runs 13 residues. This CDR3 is CASSPSGNLGLFF. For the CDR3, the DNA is TGTGCCAGCAGCCCTTCCGGGAATCTGGGGCTGTTTTTT.

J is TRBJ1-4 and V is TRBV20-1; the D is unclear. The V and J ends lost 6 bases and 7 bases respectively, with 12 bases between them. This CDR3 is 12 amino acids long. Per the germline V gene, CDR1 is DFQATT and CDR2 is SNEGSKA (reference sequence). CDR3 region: CSAAEDGEKLFF. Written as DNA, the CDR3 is TGCAGTGCCGCGGAGGACGGTGAAAAACTGTTTTTT.

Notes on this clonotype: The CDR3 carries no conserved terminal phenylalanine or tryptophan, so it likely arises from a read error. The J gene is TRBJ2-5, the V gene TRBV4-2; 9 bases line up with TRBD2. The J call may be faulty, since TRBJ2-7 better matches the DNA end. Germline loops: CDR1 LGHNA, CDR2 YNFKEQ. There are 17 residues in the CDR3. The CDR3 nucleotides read TGTGCCAGCAGCCAAGATCCCGGGGCGGGGGGGAACTACGAGCAGTACTTG. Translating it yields CASSQDPGAGGNYEQYL.

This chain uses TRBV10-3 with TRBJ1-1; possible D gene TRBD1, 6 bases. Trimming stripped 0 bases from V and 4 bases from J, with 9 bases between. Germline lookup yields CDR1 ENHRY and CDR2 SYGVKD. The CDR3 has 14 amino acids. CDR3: CAISESTGSTEAFF. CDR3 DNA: TGTGCCATCAGTGAGTCAACAGGGAGCACTGAAGCTTTCTTT.

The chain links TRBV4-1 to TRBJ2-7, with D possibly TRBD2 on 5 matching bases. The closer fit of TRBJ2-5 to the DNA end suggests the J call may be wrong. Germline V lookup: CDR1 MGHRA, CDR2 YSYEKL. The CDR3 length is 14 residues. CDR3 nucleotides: TGCGCCAGCAGCCAAAAGGGAGAGATAGAGACCCAGTACTTC. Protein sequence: CASSQKGEIETQYF.

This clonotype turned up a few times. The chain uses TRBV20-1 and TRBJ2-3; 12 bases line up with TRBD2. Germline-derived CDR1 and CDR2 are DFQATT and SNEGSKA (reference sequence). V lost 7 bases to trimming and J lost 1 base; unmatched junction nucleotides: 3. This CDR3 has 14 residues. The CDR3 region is CSGRLAGGTDTQYF. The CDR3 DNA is TGCAGTGGGAGACTAGCGGGGGGCACAGATACGCAGTATTTT.

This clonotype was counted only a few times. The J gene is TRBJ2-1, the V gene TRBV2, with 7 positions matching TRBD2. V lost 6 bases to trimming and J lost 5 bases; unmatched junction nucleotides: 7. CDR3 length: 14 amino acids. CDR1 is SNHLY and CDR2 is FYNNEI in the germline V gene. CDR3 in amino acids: CASRWTSSDNEQFF. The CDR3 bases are TGTGCCAGCAGATGGACTAGTTCCGACAATGAGCAGTTCTTC.

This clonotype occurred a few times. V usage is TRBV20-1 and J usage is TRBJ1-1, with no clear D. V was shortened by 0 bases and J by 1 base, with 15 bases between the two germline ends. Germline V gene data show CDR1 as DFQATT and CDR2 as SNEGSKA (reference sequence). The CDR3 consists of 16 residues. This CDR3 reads CSARDNSGRGNTEAFF. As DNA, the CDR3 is TGCAGTGCTAGAGATAATAGTGGTCGAGGGAACACTGAAGCTTTCTTT.

The CDR3 loop reads CSAWTSLGGHNEQFF. DNA for the CDR3: TGCAGTGCTTGGACTAGCCTGGGGGGGCACAATGAGCAGTTCTTC. This chain links TRBV20-1 with TRBJ2-1; 8 positions match TRBD2. Trimming took 5 bases from V and 5 from J; bases not matched to a gene: 11. This CDR3 has 15 residues. Looked up from germline, CDR1 is DFQATT and CDR2 is SNEGSKA (reference sequence).

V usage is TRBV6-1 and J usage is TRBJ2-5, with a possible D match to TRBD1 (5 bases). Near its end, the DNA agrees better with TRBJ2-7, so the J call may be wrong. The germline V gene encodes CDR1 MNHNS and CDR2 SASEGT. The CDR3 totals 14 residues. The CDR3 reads CASSRAGWVYEQYF. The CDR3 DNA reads TGTGCCAGCAGCAGGGCAGGCTGGGTCTACGAGCAGTACTTC.

In DNA, the CDR3 is TGTGCCAGCAGCTGGGGAGTCTCCAATGAGCAGTTCTTC. This codes for CASSWGVSNEQFF. The rearrangement uses TRBV5-6 and TRBJ2-1; D may be TRBD2 (5 bases). The germline V and J ends were trimmed by 3 bases and 6 bases, with 10 bases remaining between them. This CDR3 is 13 amino acids long. Germline loops: CDR1 SGHDT, CDR2 YYEEEE.

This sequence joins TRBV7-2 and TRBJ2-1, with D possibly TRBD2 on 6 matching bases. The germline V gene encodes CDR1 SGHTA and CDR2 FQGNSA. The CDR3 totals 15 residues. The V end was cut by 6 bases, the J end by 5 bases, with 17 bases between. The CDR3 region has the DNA TGTGCCAGCAGTTCTTACCGGGACTCTAACAATGAGCAGTTCTTC. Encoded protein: CASSSYRDSNNEQFF.

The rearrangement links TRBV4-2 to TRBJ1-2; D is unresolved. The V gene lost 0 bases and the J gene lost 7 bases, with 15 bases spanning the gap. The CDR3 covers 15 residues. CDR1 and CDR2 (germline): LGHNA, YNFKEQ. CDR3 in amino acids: CASSQDPNHFGGYTF. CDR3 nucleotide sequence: TGTGCCAGCAGCCAAGATCCCAACCATTTCGGTGGCTACACCTTC.

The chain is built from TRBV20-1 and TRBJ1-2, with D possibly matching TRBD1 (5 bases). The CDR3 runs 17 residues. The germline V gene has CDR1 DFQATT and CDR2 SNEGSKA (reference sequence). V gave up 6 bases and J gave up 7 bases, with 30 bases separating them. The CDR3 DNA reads TGCAGTGCCCCGGGACCCACCACCGGATTCGGTTCTGGTGGCTACACCTTC. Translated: CSAPGPTTGFGSGGYTF.